Sequencing of this T cell receptor beta chain was carried out in a study of shared clonotypes between healthy human individuals. Whole-study findings and limits: The genetic and exposure-history diversity represented was limited by few donors. Only blood samples were collected, and tissue repertoires likely differ.

A note on this clone: Its antigen is unidentified.

The study ran the assay at deep level. Sequencing used immunoSEQ multiplex PCR; TCRdb keeps in-frame clones, though not all of them. The data hold roughly 1,100,000 clones, with 70% to 80% observed a single time. This CDR3 spans 16 amino acids. Trimming pared 6 bases from V and 0 bases from J, leaving 12 bases between. Looked up from germline, CDR1 is SNHLY and CDR2 is FYNNEI. This sequence joins TRBV2 and TRBJ1-6; D gene uncertain. The sequence derives from a young man in good health. Sequenced: memory CD4+ T cells sorted from blood. Regarding subset: CD45RA-negative fraction. For the CDR3, the DNA is TGTGCCAGCAGGGGCGGGGTTAGCTCCTATAATTCACCCCTCCACTTT. Residues: CASRGGVSSYNSPLHF. The complete variable domain, with remaining parts taken from reference TRBV2 and TRBJ1-6, reads EPEVTQTPSHQVTQMGQEVILRCVPISNHLYFYWYRQILGQKVEFLVSFYNNEISEKSEIFDDQFSVERPDGSNFTLKIRSTKLEDSAMYFCASRGGVSSYNSPLHFGNGTRLTVT.